A single sample gave rise to the 9 T cell receptor beta chains below, sequenced in a study of lung T cells in sarcoidosis with Löfgren's syndrome. TCRdb re-derived calls from the reads in MiXCR, one entry per CDR3 protein. The data contain about 19,000 distinct CDR3 sequences, around a fifth of them seen just once; the ten biggest clones take up around 0.74%. Sequencing was done on a sample of CD4+ T cells from bronchoalveolar lavage. The receptors originated from a human donor with sarcoidosis (Löfgren's syndrome or another form), or a control subject (not recorded which).

The CDR3 DNA is TGTGCCATCAGTGAGCCACATAGCGCGTCCTACGAGCAGTACTTC. Residues: CAISEPHSASYEQYF. This chain uses TRBV10-3 with TRBJ2-7; TRBD2 might be the D (5 bases). V lost 2 bases and J 1 base, leaving 12 bases between the germline ends. The CDR3 runs 15 residues. In germline, CDR1 is ENHRY, CDR2 SYGVKD.

This clonotype was detected ten times or more. V usage is TRBV10-3 and J usage is TRBJ2-3; D not certain. The ends were cut back, 10 bases at V and 2 bases at J, with 7 bases in the middle. Germline V gene lookup returns CDR1 ENHRY and CDR2 SYGVKD. The CDR3 sequence is 11 residues long. For the CDR3, the DNA is TGTGCCACCCGAGACACAGATACGCAGTATTTT. This codes for CATRDTDTQYF.

This clonotype was observed once. This clone may be a read error of a much larger clone one base away. The V call is TRBV4-3, the J call TRBJ2-3; D perhaps matches TRBD1 (6 bases). Germline V gene sequence: CDR1 LGHNA, CDR2 YSLEER. This CDR3 has 14 residues. The CDR3 loop reads CASSQDRNTGTQYF. CDR3 sequence (DNA): TGCGCCAGCAGCCAGGACAGAAACACAGGTACGCAGTATTTT.

By proportion, this clonotype is medium-sized (0.01 to 0.1%). The chain joins TRBV20-1 to TRBJ2-2; D uncertain. The length of the CDR3 is 14 residues. V gave up 3 bases and J gave up 0 bases, with 8 bases separating them. In germline, CDR1 is DFQATT, CDR2 SNEGSKA (reference sequence). CDR3 DNA sequence: TGCAGTGCTAGGCAAGACACGAACACCGGGGAGCTGTTTTTT. Translated: CSARQDTNTGELFF.

At least ten counts were recorded for this clonotype. The rearrangement uses TRBV7-8 and TRBJ2-1, with D perhaps matching TRBD1 (5 bases). Germline CDR1 and CDR2: SGHVS and FQNEAQ. The V end lost 3 bases, the J end lost 7 bases, and 13 bases lay between the germline ends. This CDR3 has 14 residues. This CDR3 reads CASSLGRVGNEQFF. CDR3 sequence (DNA): TGTGCCAGCAGCTTGGGCAGGGTCGGAAATGAGCAGTTCTTC.

This clonotype was seen many times. The chain couples TRBV3-1 to TRBJ1-2; 7 bases are shared with TRBD1. Germline V gene data show CDR1 as LGHDT and CDR2 as YNNKEL (reference sequence). V gave up 2 bases and J gave up 6 bases; unmatched junction bases: 15. The CDR3 spans 17 residues. Here the CDR3 DNA reads TGTGCCAGCAGCCAACCGACAGGGAGTACCATAATAAATGGCTACACCTTC. This codes for CASSQPTGSTIINGYTF.

This clonotype came up many times. The genes are TRBV7-9 and TRBJ1-2; 8 positions agree with TRBD1. J gave up 3 bases and V 5 bases, and 8 bases lay outside the gene matches. The germline CDR1 and CDR2 sequences are SEHNR and FQNEAQ (reference sequence). The CDR3 has 15 amino acids. CDR3 nucleotides: TGTGCCAGCAGCACCAGGACAGGGAGGTACTATGGCTACACCTTC. Amino acids: CASSTRTGRYYGYTF.

The chain is built from TRBV2 and TRBJ1-5; D ambiguous. The CDR3 has 14 residues. CDR1 is SNHLY and CDR2 is FYNNEI in the germline V gene. V dropped 2 bases and J dropped 6 bases, with 11 bases sitting between them. Here the CDR3 reads CASSEQRVSQPQHF. CDR3 in DNA: TGTGCCAGCAGTGAACAGCGTGTAAGTCAGCCCCAGCATTTT.

This clonotype was seen a handful of times. The gene calls are TRBV4-3 and TRBJ1-4; possibly TRBD1 for D (5 bases). The germline V gene has CDR1 LGHNA and CDR2 YSLEER. Trimming stripped 5 bases from V and 8 bases from J, with 21 bases between. This CDR3 comprises 16 residues. The CDR3 sequence: CASSILFTLGDEKLFF. The DNA of the CDR3 is TGCGCCAGCAGCATACTCTTTACCCTTGGGGACGAAAAACTGTTTTTT.